Below, one TCR beta chain is given with its context. Its specificity is not known. Bulk TCR libraries used previously described methods and listed TCR primers. From the PCR reads, TCRdb called clonotypes with MiXCR, one entry per CDR3 protein. The table has about 640,000 distinct CDR3 sequences, about 20% seen once. This entry belongs to a study of molecular identifiers for immune sequencing clone quantification. Study-wide results and limits: Spiked Jurkat TCR RNA from one cell was reportedly detectable among some 1 million naive cells.

Germline V gene data show CDR1 as LGHDT and CDR2 as YNNKEL (reference sequence). Trimming took 3 bases from V and 7 from J, leaving 13 bases between them. The CDR3 is 15 amino acids. Specimen: naive CD8+ T cells from blood, with Jurkat cell RNA spiked in. Subset denoted: FACS-sorted CD8+CD4-CCR7+CD45RA+ naive T cells. This sequence joins TRBV3-1 and TRBJ1-6, with TRBD1 as a possible D gene (5 bases). This TCR came from a human donor in good health. Some libraries in this study had Jurkat cell RNA spiked in. The CDR3 DNA sequence: TGTGCCAGCAGCCAGGGCGAAGGACACAATTCACCCCTCCACTTT. It codes for CASSQGEGHNSPLHF.